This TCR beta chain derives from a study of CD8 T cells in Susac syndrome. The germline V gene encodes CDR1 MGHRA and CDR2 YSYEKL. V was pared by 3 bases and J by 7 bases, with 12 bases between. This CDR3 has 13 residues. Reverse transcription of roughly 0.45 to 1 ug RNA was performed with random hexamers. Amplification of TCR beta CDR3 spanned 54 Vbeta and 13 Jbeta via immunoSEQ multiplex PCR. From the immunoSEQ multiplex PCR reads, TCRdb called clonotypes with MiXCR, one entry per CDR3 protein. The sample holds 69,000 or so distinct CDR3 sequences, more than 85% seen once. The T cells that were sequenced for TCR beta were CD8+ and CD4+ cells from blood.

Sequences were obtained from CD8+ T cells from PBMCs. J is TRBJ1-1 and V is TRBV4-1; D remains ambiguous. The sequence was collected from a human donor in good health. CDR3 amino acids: CASSHLLSGEAFF. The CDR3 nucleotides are TGCGCCAGCAGCCATCTCCTTAGCGGTGAAGCTTTCTTT.